This T cell receptor beta chain was observed in a study of neurological immune-mediated disorders. Study information: The 35 or so multiple sclerosis patients comprised around 30 relapsing-remitting and 3 secondary progressive cases. Study-wide points: In HTLV-1-associated myelopathy, TCR clonal expansion was greatest, whereas multiple sclerosis had the least, falling below healthy controls.

This clonotype was seen ten or more times. Its target is not known. The time point denotes: longitudinal time-point 2. Germline V lookup: CDR1 SGHRS, CDR2 YFSETQ. Trimming pared 0 bases from V and 0 bases from J, leaving 15 bases between. The CDR3 length is 17 residues. It was by 5'RACE with 10-nucleotide random UMIs that the cDNA was made. Over 180 million TCR-beta sequences from 15-18 subjects came from every sequencing run. TCRdb re-analysed the 5' RACE reads in MiXCR, keeping a single row per CDR3 protein. The table includes some 87,000 distinct CDR3 sequences, almost 6% detected once. The specimen was PBMCs. The rearrangement joins TRBV5-1 to TRBJ1-1; D perhaps matches TRBD1 (5 bases). The receptor was derived from a woman aged 60-75 years with multiple sclerosis. This CDR3 reads CASSLGGRVALNTEAFF. The DNA for the CDR3 is TGCGCCAGCAGCTTGGGGGGCAGGGTCGCCCTGAACACTGAAGCTTTCTTT.